These 18 T cell receptor beta chains were all obtained from the same sample, sequenced in a study of immune evolution from preneoplasia to lung adenocarcinoma. Libraries were prepared by immunoSEQ multiplex PCR; TCRdb keeps only in-frame clonotypes and omits some of them. This table has some 37,000 clones, roughly 68% appearing once. Material for sequencing was FFPE invasive lung adenocarcinoma tissue. These receptors all stem from a person aged 55 to 70 with lung adenocarcinoma.

The chain joins TRBV5-4 to TRBJ1-1; a possible D gene is TRBD1 (5 bases). CDR1 SGHNT and CDR2 YYREEE come from the germline V gene (reference sequence). This CDR3 has 14 residues. V shed 7 bases and J shed 0 bases, with 13 bases lying between them. CDR3 sequence reads: CASQGPPMNTEAFF. The CDR3 DNA is TGTGCCAGCCAGGGACCCCCTATGAACACTGAAGCTTTCTTT.

This clone was counted a single time. The J gene is TRBJ1-1, the V gene TRBV30; a weak D match, TRBD1 (5 bases). Germline V CDR1 and CDR2: GTSNPN, SVGIG (reference sequence). Trimming took 2 bases from V and 4 from J, leaving 14 bases between them. The CDR3 covers 14 residues. CDR3 in DNA: TGTGCCTGGAGTAGGGGACGGCCGGGCACTGAAGCTTTCTTT. Residues: CAWSRGRPGTEAFF.

V is TRBV6-5 and J is TRBJ2-7; a possible D gene is TRBD1 (7 bases). V lost 7 bases and J lost 6, with 19 bases in between. CDR3 length: 14 amino acids. Germline V gene lookup returns CDR1 MNHEY and CDR2 SVGAGI. The CDR3 DNA follows: TGTGCCAGCAACCCGTTGCAGCAGGGGGGCGAGCAGTACTTC. Translated: CASNPLQQGGEQYF.

This clone appeared a single time. The chain carries TRBV5-5 and TRBJ1-1; D call uncertain. The CDR3 runs 11 residues. The V gene lost 5 bases and the J gene lost 4 bases, with 6 bases spanning the gap. CDR1 is SGHKS, CDR2 YYEKEE, per germline (reference sequence). This CDR3 reads CASRLATEAFF. The CDR3 region has the DNA TGTGCCAGCAGGCTAGCCACTGAAGCTTTCTTT. Full variable domain (rest looked up from reference TRBV5-5 and TRBJ1-1): DAGVTQSPTHLIKTRGQQVTLRCSPISGHKSVSWYQQVLGQGPQFIFQYYEKEERGRGNFPDRFSARQFPNYSSELNVNALLLGDSALYLCASRLATEAFFGQGTRLTVV.

The V and J genes are TRBV29-1 and TRBJ2-1; 10 bases fit TRBD2. Trimming cost V 5 bases and J 5 bases; bases outside gene matches: 6. This CDR3 has 14 amino acids. Germline V CDR1 and CDR2: SQVTM, ANQGSEA. The CDR3 nucleotides read TGCAGCGTTAGGGGGACTAGCGAACACAATGAGCAGTTCTTC. This codes for CSVRGTSEHNEQFF.

The V call is TRBV23-1, the J call TRBJ2-2; D unresolved. TRBV23-1 is designated an ORF whose function remains uncertain. The CDR3 runs to 11 residues. Trimming removed 6 bases from V and 5 bases from J, with 4 bases in between. In DNA form, the CDR3 reads TGCGCCAGCAGACCGACCGGGGAGCTGTTTTTT. Its protein product is CASRPTGELFF.

The V gene is TRBV5-6, the J gene TRBJ2-4, with D maybe TRBD1 (5 bases). This CDR3 has 14 amino acids. Germline-derived CDR1 and CDR2 are SGHDT and YYEEEE. Between the trimmed V and J ends, which lost 7 bases and 1 base, there was a span of 12 bases. CDR3 DNA: TGTGCCAGCCGTGCATGGGGCGCCAAAAACATTCAGTACTTC. Amino acid sequence: CASRAWGAKNIQYF.

The chain recombines TRBV5-1 with TRBJ1-1; D not resolved. V was cut by 4 bases and J by 3 bases, with 13 bases left in between. This CDR3 has 14 residues. Germline V gene lookup returns CDR1 SGHRS and CDR2 YFSETQ. The chain's CDR3 is CASSPQGPYTEAFF. CDR3 bases: TGCGCCAGCAGCCCCCAAGGCCCATACACTGAAGCTTTCTTT.

This sequence joins TRBV5-1 and TRBJ2-7; 7 bases map to TRBD2. The CDR3 is made up of 15 amino acids. V shed 2 bases, J shed 3 bases, and the junction held 8 bases outside the gene matches. CDR1 SGHRS and CDR2 YFSETQ come from the germline V gene. This CDR3 reads CASSFTRGGSYEQYF. The CDR3, as DNA: TGCGCCAGCAGCTTTACTCGCGGCGGGAGCTACGAGCAGTACTTC.

The chain is built from TRBV7-9 and TRBJ1-3; D is unclear. Trimming removed 3 bases at V and 0 bases at J, with 6 bases between. This CDR3 region has 14 residues. Per the germline V gene, CDR1 is SEHNR and CDR2 is FQNEAQ (reference sequence). CDR3 sequence reads: CASSLYSSGNTIYF. The DNA for the CDR3 is TGTGCCAGCAGCTTGTACAGCTCTGGAAACACCATATATTTT.

The chain carries TRBV11-2 and TRBJ2-6; TRBD2 is a possible D gene (6 bases). The CDR3 is 17 amino acids. Deletions cut 3 bases from V and 2 bases from J, with 14 bases between. Germline V lookup: CDR1 SGHAT, CDR2 FQNNGV. The DNA for the CDR3 is TGTGCCAGCAGCTTCGGATCTGGGGGGACTGGGGCCAACGTCCTGACTTTC. Protein product: CASSFGSGGTGANVLTF.

The chain links TRBV25-1 to TRBJ2-7; D is unresolved. Trimming left V 1 base short and J 5 bases short, with 9 bases between. Germline V gene data show CDR1 as MGHDK and CDR2 as SYGVNS. The length of the CDR3 is 13 residues. The CDR3 region is CASSESGLNEQYF. The DNA of the CDR3 is TGTGCCAGCAGTGAATCAGGCTTGAACGAGCAGTACTTC.

The CDR3 here is CSARLAGYTGELFF. Written as DNA, the CDR3 is TGCAGCGCCAGACTAGCGGGGTACACCGGGGAGCTGTTTTTT. This chain joins TRBV29-1 and TRBJ2-2; 11 nucleotides match TRBD2. The J segment lost 3 bases and the V segment lost 7 bases, leaving 4 bases of the junction unmatched. CDR3 length: 14 amino acids. Germline CDR1 SQVTM, CDR2 ANQGSEA.

The V call is TRBV11-3, the J call TRBJ2-2; 9 bases match TRBD2. The CDR3 has 14 amino acids. With 9 bases clipped from V and 4 bases from J, the junction kept 6 bases outside the gene matches. Germline V lookup: CDR1 SGHNT, CDR2 YENEEA. The CDR3 sequence: CASTTSGVTGELFF. The DNA for the CDR3 is TGTGCCAGTACGACTAGCGGCGTCACCGGGGAGCTGTTTTTT.

There are a few counts of this clone. V usage is TRBV9 and J usage is TRBJ2-5, with D possibly being TRBD1 (5 bases). This CDR3 spans 15 amino acids. CDR1 and CDR2 (germline): SGDLS, YYNGEE. V shed 0 bases and J shed 1 base, with 10 bases lying between them. The CDR3 spells CASSVAGAGQETQYF. CDR3 bases: TGTGCCAGCAGCGTAGCTGGGGCCGGCCAAGAGACCCAGTACTTC.

The chain has TRBV21-1 and TRBJ2-7; TRBD2, the D gene given by the table, was not confirmed from the DNA. TRBV21-1 is a pseudogene segment. The CDR3 is 16 amino acids. This CDR3 is CASSKLRGTPSYEQYF. The CDR3 coding sequence is TGTGCCAGCAGCAAACTTCGGGGGACTCCCTCCTACGAGCAGTACTTC.

The chain is built from TRBV7-3 and TRBJ2-1; D uncertain. Germline V lookup: CDR1 SGHTA, CDR2 FQGTGA. The CDR3 has 15 amino acids. Deletions cut 5 bases from V and 3 bases from J, with 14 bases between. CDR3 in amino acids: CASSPTVRVYNEQFF. The CDR3 DNA sequence: TGTGCCAGCAGCCCGACTGTTCGGGTCTACAATGAGCAGTTCTTC.

This clone was recorded once. J is TRBJ2-1 and V is TRBV6-5; D is uncertain. Germline V lookup: CDR1 MNHEY, CDR2 SVGAGI. The ends were cut back, 7 bases at V and 8 bases at J, with 15 bases in the middle. This CDR3 has 13 residues. The CDR3 DNA reads TGTGCCAGCATGGATTCTATAGGACATGAGCAGTTCTTC. Its translation is CASMDSIGHEQFF.